The subject of this entry is one T cell receptor (beta chain). No antigen is known for it. The entry originates in a study of shared clonotypes between healthy human individuals. Germline V gene sequence: CDR1 SGHRS, CDR2 YFSETQ. The CDR3 consists of 14 residues. The junction had 1 base not matched to a gene; V was cut back by 0 bases and J by 5 bases. Deep level was the assay's run setting. Using immunoSEQ multiplex PCR, the repertoire was profiled, and TCRdb retains in-frame clones only, with some absent. The sample lists over 2 million clones, approximately 95% occurring once. The authors divided CD4+ cells into CD45RA+ naive and CD45RA-negative memory subsets. Study results and caveats: A limitation of the genetic and exposure-history diversity represented arose from few donors.

V is TRBV5-1 and J is TRBJ2-2, with 7 bases fitting TRBD1. The origin of this receptor is a man aged 18 to 35 in good health. The specimen sequenced was naive CD4+ T cells sorted from blood. Regarding subset: CD45RA+ positively selected. CDR3: CASSLAQGTGELFF. CDR3 nucleotide sequence: TGCGCCAGCAGCTTGGCACAGGGGACCGGGGAGCTGTTTTTT.